This T cell receptor beta chain was captured in a study of T cell changes during pregnancy in multiple sclerosis. The length of the CDR3 is 14 residues. Between the trimmed V and J ends, which lost 4 bases and 5 bases, there was a span of 14 bases. Germline V gives CDR1 MGHRA, CDR2 YSYEKL. Data came from immunoSEQ multiplex PCR; TCRdb stores just in-frame clones and leaves some out. The sample carries 85,000 to 90,000 clones, more than 85% recorded once. This clone was counted once. The receptor was derived from a female donor in good health, enrolled as a control in a pregnancy study. The gene calls are TRBV4-1 and TRBJ1-1; D is uncertain. The sequences come from peripheral blood, collected in the first trimester of pregnancy. Here the CDR3 reads CASSPELLRTEAFF. The CDR3 coding sequence is TGCGCCAGCAGCCCGGAATTACTGAGGACTGAAGCTTTCTTT.